These 24 T cell receptor beta chains were sequenced from one sample in a study of blood T cell repertoires in COVID-19. Data came from immunoSEQ multiplex PCR; TCRdb stores just in-frame clones and leaves some out. Of about 95,000 clones in the sample, approximately 88% were seen once. Sequenced input: peripheral blood. The receptors were sampled from a man in his 60s with COVID-19, enrolled during active disease.

CDR3 DNA: TGTGCCAGCAGTTGGCGGCTAGCGGGGTACAATGAGCAGTTCTTC. This gives the protein CASSWRLAGYNEQFF. This chain uses TRBV9 with TRBJ2-1; 9 nucleotides line up with TRBD2. Germline V gene lookup returns CDR1 SGDLS and CDR2 YYNGEE. The CDR3 length is 15 residues. J was trimmed by 4 bases and V by 5 bases; bases with no gene match: 7.

This clone was counted once. The chain couples TRBV4-2 to TRBJ2-7; 7 bases line up with TRBD2. This CDR3 region has 16 residues. The ends lost 1 base at V and 0 bases at J; junction bases unmatched: 6. The V gene's germline CDR1 is LGHNA and CDR2 YNFKEQ. The DNA of the CDR3 is TGTGCCAGCAGCCAAGGGGCGGGAGAAAGCTCCTACGAGCAGTACTTC. Translating gives CASSQGAGESSYEQYF.

This clone was recorded a few times. The chain carries TRBV23-1 and TRBJ1-6; D remains unclear. TRBV23-1 carries the ORF label, with uncertain function. The CDR3 sequence is 17 residues long. The V end lost 7 bases, the J end lost 0 bases, and 16 bases lay between the germline ends. CDR3 DNA sequence: TGCGCCAGCACCTCAATTGAGTGCTACTCCTATAATTCACCCCTCCACTTT. Protein sequence: CASTSIECYSYNSPLHF.

CDR3: CASRGGNNYGYTF. The CDR3 coding sequence is TGTGCCAGTAGGGGGGGGAACAACTATGGCTACACCTTC. V and J are TRBV6-5 and TRBJ1-2; tentative D call: TRBD1 (6 bases). Germline loops: CDR1 MNHEY, CDR2 SVGAGI. Trimming took 9 bases from V and 2 from J, leaving 13 bases between them. The CDR3 is made up of 13 amino acids.

The rearrangement uses TRBV7-9 and TRBJ2-5; 10 bases align to TRBD2. Losses at the gene ends were 3 bases for V and 5 bases for J; bases not matched to a gene: 12. The CDR3 covers 17 residues. Germline assignment: CDR1 SEHNR and CDR2 FQNEAQ (reference sequence). The CDR3 sequence: CASSFVLAGVVAETQYF. The CDR3 nucleotides read TGTGCCAGCAGCTTTGTTCTAGCGGGAGTAGTAGCGGAGACCCAGTACTTC.

The V call is TRBV23-1, the J call TRBJ1-5; perhaps TRBD1 as D (6 bases). TRBV23-1 is known as an ORF, though its function is uncertain. CDR3 length equals 18 residues. V shed 2 bases and J shed 0 bases, with 17 bases lying between them. CDR3 bases: TGCGCCAGCAGTCAAAACTCCGGGACAAGTTATAGCAATCAGCCCCAGCATTTT. The encoded protein is CASSQNSGTSYSNQPQHF.

The chain links TRBV5-1 to TRBJ2-3; a weak D match, TRBD1 (6 bases). The germline CDR1 and CDR2 sequences are SGHRS and YFSETQ. The V end was cut by 1 base, the J end by 6 bases, with 18 bases between. This CDR3 has 16 residues. The CDR3 DNA is TGCGCCAGCAGCTTGTCGAGCTCAGGGGCCCCGGATACGCAGTATTTT. Its translation is CASSLSSSGAPDTQYF.

This clone has only one observation. The rearrangement links TRBV11-2 to TRBJ2-3, with D possibly matching TRBD2 (6 bases). This CDR3 spans 16 amino acids. The V gene lost 4 bases and the J gene lost 6 bases, with 20 bases spanning the gap. From germline, CDR1 is SGHAT and CDR2 FQNNGV. As DNA, the CDR3 is TGTGCCAGCAGCTCTGGCACCTTTTACGCGGGGGATACGCAGTATTTT. This translates into CASSSGTFYAGDTQYF.

This clone was recorded once. V usage is TRBV28 and J usage is TRBJ2-1; D is uncertain. With 4 bases removed from V and 0 bases from J, the gap between germline ends came to 16 bases. Germline V gene lookup returns CDR1 MDHEN and CDR2 SYDVKM. There are 17 residues in the CDR3. CDR3 DNA sequence: TGTGCCAGCAGTTCCCTTCTACAGAGCCACTCCTACAATGAGCAGTTCTTC. It specifies CASSSLLQSHSYNEQFF.

The chain carries TRBV4-1 and TRBJ1-6; tentatively, D is TRBD1 (6 bases). Germline V gene data show CDR1 as MGHRA and CDR2 as YSYEKL. The CDR3 has 19 residues. V dropped 3 bases and J dropped 5 bases, with 23 bases sitting between them. CDR3 in amino acids: CASSQGPRAGAVDNSPLHF. CDR3 sequence (DNA): TGCGCCAGCAGCCAGGGTCCCCGAGCAGGGGCGGTGGATAATTCACCCCTCCACTTT.

V and J are TRBV7-9 and TRBJ2-5, with 14 bases that match TRBD2. After removal of 5 bases from V and 2 bases from J, the junction contained 4 bases not matched to a gene. The length of the CDR3 is 16 residues. Germline lookup yields CDR1 SEHNR and CDR2 FQNEAQ (reference sequence). CDR3 region: CASSGGTSGSQETQYF. DNA for the CDR3: TGTGCCAGCAGCGGGGGGACTAGCGGGAGTCAAGAGACCCAGTACTTC.

V is TRBV5-4 and J is TRBJ2-7, with TRBD1 identical over 11 bases. With 3 bases clipped from V and 2 bases from J, the junction kept 4 bases outside the gene matches. Per the germline V gene, CDR1 is SGHNT and CDR2 is YYREEE (reference sequence). CDR3 size: 15 residues. The CDR3, as DNA: TGTGCCAGCAGCTCCTCGGGACAGGGGGCCTACGAGCAGTACTTC. Its translation: CASSSSGQGAYEQYF.

The genes are TRBV7-9 and TRBJ2-2; D may be TRBD2 (7 bases). The CDR3 is 17 amino acids. The V gene's germline CDR1 is SEHNR and CDR2 FQNEAQ (reference sequence). The ends were cut back, 4 bases at V and 0 bases at J, with 15 bases in the middle. CDR3 DNA: TGTGCCAGCAGCTCGTGGGGGGGCGTAACGAACACCGGGGAGCTGTTTTTT. This translates into CASSSWGGVTNTGELFF.

This chain connects TRBV19 to TRBJ2-7; D remains unclear. Trimming stripped 5 bases from V and 7 bases from J, with 15 bases between. Germline V gives CDR1 LNHDA, CDR2 SQIVND (reference sequence). The CDR3 spans 13 residues. In DNA form, the CDR3 reads TGTGCCAGTAGTCCCAGTCACGGCGGAGAGCAGTACTTC. This sequence encodes CASSPSHGGEQYF.

The chain employs TRBV19 and TRBJ2-5, with D possibly being TRBD1 (6 bases). The CDR3 spans 15 residues. CDR1 and CDR2 from the germline V gene are LNHDA and SQIVND (reference sequence). With 3 bases removed from V and 0 bases from J, the gap between germline ends came to 11 bases. CDR3 region: CASSIGRGHQETQYF. The CDR3 DNA sequence: TGTGCCAGTAGTATTGGCAGGGGCCACCAAGAGACCCAGTACTTC.

This clone was counted once. This chain joins TRBV19 and TRBJ2-7; TRBD1 aligns across 7 bases. The V gene end was trimmed by 6 bases and the J gene end by 3 bases; junction bases not matched to a gene: 5. CDR3 size: 13 residues. From germline, CDR1 is LNHDA and CDR2 SQIVND (reference sequence). The CDR3 sequence is CASRQGRGYEQYF. The CDR3 DNA reads as TGTGCCAGTAGACAGGGGAGAGGCTACGAGCAGTACTTC.

This clone was seen only once. The chain couples TRBV5-6 to TRBJ2-7; 8 bases fit TRBD1. The CDR3 is 15 residues long. Germline CDR1 SGHDT, CDR2 YYEEEE. J was trimmed by 6 bases and V by 2 bases; bases with no gene match: 10. This CDR3 reads CASSFLLDRAAEQYF. The CDR3 DNA is TGTGCCAGCAGCTTCCTACTGGACAGGGCGGCCGAGCAGTACTTC.

This chain links TRBV19 with TRBJ2-1; TRBD2 is a possible D gene (5 bases). The CDR3 length is 16 residues. Germline assignment: CDR1 LNHDA and CDR2 SQIVND (reference sequence). V lost 8 bases to trimming and J lost 3 bases, with 20 bases between them. The DNA for the CDR3 is TGTGCCAGTCGTCGTGGGCGGGCACCACTCTACAATGAGCAGTTCTTC. Translated, it gives CASRRGRAPLYNEQFF.

This clone was picked up one time. This CDR3 is CASSQEGGTVPNEKLFF. The CDR3 bases are TGCGCCAGCAGCCAAGAAGGGGGGACAGTCCCGAATGAAAAACTGTTTTTT. The rearrangement uses TRBV4-3 and TRBJ1-4, with TRBD1 identical over 7 bases. This CDR3 comprises 17 residues. Germline V gives CDR1 LGHNA, CDR2 YSLEER. V lost 0 bases to trimming and J lost 5 bases; unmatched junction nucleotides: 9.

In this sample, this clone turned up once. The chain uses TRBV12-3 or TRBV12-4 and TRBJ1-3, with 9 bases identical to TRBD1. The CDR3 covers 12 residues. CDR3 region: CAYRGRRNTIYF. DNA for the CDR3: TGTGCTTACAGGGGGCGAAGAAACACCATATATTTT.

V and J are TRBV30 and TRBJ2-7, with 10 nucleotides matching TRBD2. CDR3 length: 17 amino acids. The ends lost 4 bases at V and 7 bases at J; junction bases unmatched: 19. Per germline, CDR1 GTSNPN and CDR2 SVGIG (reference sequence). The CDR3 DNA sequence: TGTGCCTGGAAACTAGCGGGGACCCCTATAGTACCTGGGGAGCAGTACTTC. Protein product: CAWKLAGTPIVPGEQYF.

V gene TRBV11-2 combines with J gene TRBJ1-1, with 8 nucleotides matching TRBD1. V lost 5 bases, J lost 3 bases, and 5 bases stayed unmatched. Per germline, CDR1 SGHAT and CDR2 FQNNGV. CDR3 length: 14 residues. CDR3 in amino acids: CASSTSTGDTEAFF. The CDR3 DNA is TGTGCCAGCAGCACCTCGACAGGGGACACTGAAGCTTTCTTT.

This chain links TRBV27 with TRBJ2-3; TRBD2 aligns across 7 bases. The CDR3 loop spans 15 amino acids. The J segment lost 2 bases and the V segment lost 6 bases, leaving 8 bases of the junction unmatched. Germline-derived CDR1 and CDR2 are MNHEY and SMNVEV (reference sequence). The CDR3 DNA sequence: TGTGCCAGCAGGTCCCGACTAGCAACCACAGATACGCAGTATTTT. This translates into CASRSRLATTDTQYF.

This chain links TRBV5-4 with TRBJ1-2; TRBD1 agrees at 8 bases. Losses at the gene ends were 0 bases for V and 7 bases for J; bases not matched to a gene: 14. Germline V gives CDR1 SGHNT, CDR2 YYREEE (reference sequence). The CDR3 is 17 amino acids. CDR3 amino acids: CASSLVRIEQGGVGYTF. CDR3 sequence (DNA): TGTGCCAGCAGCTTGGTTAGAATCGAACAGGGGGGAGTTGGCTACACCTTC.